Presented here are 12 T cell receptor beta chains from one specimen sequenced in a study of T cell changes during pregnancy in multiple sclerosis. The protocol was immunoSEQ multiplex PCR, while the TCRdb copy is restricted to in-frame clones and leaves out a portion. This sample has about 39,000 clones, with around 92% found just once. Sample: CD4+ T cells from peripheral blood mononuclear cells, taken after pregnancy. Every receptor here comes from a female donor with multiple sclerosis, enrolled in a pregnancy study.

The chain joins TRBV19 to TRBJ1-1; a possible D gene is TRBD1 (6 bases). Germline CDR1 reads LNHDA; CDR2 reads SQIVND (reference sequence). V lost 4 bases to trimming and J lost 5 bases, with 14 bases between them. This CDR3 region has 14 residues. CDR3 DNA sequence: TGTGCCAGTAGTAAACAGGGACCTTGGACTGAAGCTTTCTTT. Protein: CASSKQGPWTEAFF.

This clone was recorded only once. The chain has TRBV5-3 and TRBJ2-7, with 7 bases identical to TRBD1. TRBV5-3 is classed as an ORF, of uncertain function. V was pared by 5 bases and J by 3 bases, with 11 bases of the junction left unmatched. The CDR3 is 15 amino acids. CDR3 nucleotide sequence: TGTGCCAGAAGACACAAACCGGGACAGCACTACGAGCAGTACTTC. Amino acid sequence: CARRHKPGQHYEQYF.

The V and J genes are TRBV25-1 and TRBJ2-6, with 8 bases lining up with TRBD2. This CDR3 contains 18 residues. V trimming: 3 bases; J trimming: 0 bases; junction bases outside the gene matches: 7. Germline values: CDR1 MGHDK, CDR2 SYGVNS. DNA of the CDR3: TGTGCCAGCAGTGATGTGGAGCGGGGGAGCTCTGGGGCCAACGTCCTGACTTTC. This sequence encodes CASSDVERGSSGANVLTF.

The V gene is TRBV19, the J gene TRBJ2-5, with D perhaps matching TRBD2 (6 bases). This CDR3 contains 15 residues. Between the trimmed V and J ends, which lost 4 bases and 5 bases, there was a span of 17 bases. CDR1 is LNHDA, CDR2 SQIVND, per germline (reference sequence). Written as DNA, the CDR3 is TGTGCCAGTAGTAAAGGGACTCTCAGCGGGGAGACCCAGTACTTC. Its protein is CASSKGTLSGETQYF.

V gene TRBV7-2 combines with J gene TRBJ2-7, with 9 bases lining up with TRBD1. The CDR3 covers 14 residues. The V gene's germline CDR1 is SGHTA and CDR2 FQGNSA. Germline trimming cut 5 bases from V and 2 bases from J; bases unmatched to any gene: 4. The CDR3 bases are TGTGCCAGCAGCCCGGGACAGGGACCCTACGAGCAGTACTTC. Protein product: CASSPGQGPYEQYF.

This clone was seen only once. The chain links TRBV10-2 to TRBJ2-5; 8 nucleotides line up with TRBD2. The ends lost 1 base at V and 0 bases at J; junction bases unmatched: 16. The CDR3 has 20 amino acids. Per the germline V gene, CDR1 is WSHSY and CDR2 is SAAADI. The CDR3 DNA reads TGCGCCAGCAGTGAGTACGCGTTTAGCGGGGTTGCCTCGGACCAAGAGACCCAGTACTTC. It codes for CASSEYAFSGVASDQETQYF.

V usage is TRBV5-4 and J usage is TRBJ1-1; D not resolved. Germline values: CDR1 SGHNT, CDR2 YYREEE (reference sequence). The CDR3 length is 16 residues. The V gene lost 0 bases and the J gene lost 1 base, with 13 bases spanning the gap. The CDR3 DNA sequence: TGTGCCAGCAGCTTGGCTGTTCACACCAAGAACACTGAAGCTTTCTTT. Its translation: CASSLAVHTKNTEAFF.

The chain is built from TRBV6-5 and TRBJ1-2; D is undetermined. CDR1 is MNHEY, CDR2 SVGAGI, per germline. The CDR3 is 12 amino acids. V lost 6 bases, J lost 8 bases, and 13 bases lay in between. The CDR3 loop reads CASSRPGWGYTF. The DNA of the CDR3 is TGTGCCAGCAGCCGCCCCGGGTGGGGCTACACCTTC.

CDR3 sequence: CASSWGQGTEAFF. CDR3 DNA sequence: TGTGCCAGCAGCTGGGGGCAGGGCACTGAAGCTTTCTTT. V usage is TRBV7-2 and J usage is TRBJ1-1, with a tentative D call TRBD1 (6 bases). The germline V gene has CDR1 SGHTA and CDR2 FQGNSA. V was clipped by 4 bases and J by 4 bases, with 10 bases between them. The CDR3 length is 13 residues.

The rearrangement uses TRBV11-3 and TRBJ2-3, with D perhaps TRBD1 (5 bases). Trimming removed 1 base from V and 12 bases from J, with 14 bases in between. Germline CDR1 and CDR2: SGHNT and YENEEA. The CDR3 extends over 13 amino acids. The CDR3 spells CASSLGQGPTQYF. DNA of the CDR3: TGTGCCAGCAGCTTAGGGCAGGGTCCCACCCAGTATTTT.

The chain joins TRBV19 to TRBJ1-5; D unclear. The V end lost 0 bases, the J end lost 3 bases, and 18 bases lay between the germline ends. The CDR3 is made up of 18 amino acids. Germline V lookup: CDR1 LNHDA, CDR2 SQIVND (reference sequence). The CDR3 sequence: CASSIDPRLIIANQPQHF. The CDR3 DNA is TGTGCCAGTAGTATAGATCCTCGGCTGATTATAGCCAATCAGCCCCAGCATTTT.

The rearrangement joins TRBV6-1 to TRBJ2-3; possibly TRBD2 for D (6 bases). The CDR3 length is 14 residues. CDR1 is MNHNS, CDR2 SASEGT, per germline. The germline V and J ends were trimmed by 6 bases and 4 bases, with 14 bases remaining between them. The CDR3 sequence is CASSALGGADTQYF. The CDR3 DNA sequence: TGTGCCAGCAGCGCTCTGGGCGGGGCAGATACGCAGTATTTT.